The rows below give T cell receptor beta chains drawn from one sample of a study of blood T cell repertoires in COVID-19. Sequencing used immunoSEQ multiplex PCR; TCRdb keeps in-frame clones, though not all of them. Found here are approximately 290,000 clones, more than 85% of them singletons; the top ten hold approximately 0.84%. The specimen was peripheral blood. The receptors originated from a man in his thirties or forties with acute or convalescent COVID-19. The conserved cysteine and the conserved F or W are not part of the CDR3 here. Fields, in order: clone size, CDR3 length, V gene, J gene, CDR3 protein. Not all rows give a size; the values are once, few, many and, for expanded clones, a class.

clone_size: NA
cdr3_length: 12
v_call: TRBV5-4
j_call: TRBJ1-2
cdr3_aa: ASSYPGTGNGYT

clone_size: NA
cdr3_length: 13
v_call: TRBV7-3
j_call: TRBJ2-3
cdr3_aa: ASSTTGLVGDTQY

clone_size: NA
cdr3_length: 9
v_call: TRBV21-1
j_call: TRBJ2-4
cdr3_aa: ASSIRRIQY

clone_size: NA
cdr3_length: 12
v_call: TRBV25-1
j_call: TRBJ1-4
cdr3_aa: ASSEYGTGEKLF

clone_size: NA
cdr3_length: 12
v_call: TRBV2
j_call: TRBJ1-5
cdr3_aa: ASSKQGSREPQH

clone_size: NA
cdr3_length: 12
v_call: TRBV19
j_call: TRBJ2-1
cdr3_aa: ASSAVNFYNEQF

clone_size: NA
cdr3_length: 13
v_call: TRBV30
j_call: TRBJ2-7
cdr3_aa: AWTVPTANSYEQY

clone_size: once
cdr3_length: 13
v_call: TRBV5-1
j_call: TRBJ1-4
cdr3_aa: ASRAQSGTNEKLF

clone_size: NA
cdr3_length: 13
v_call: TRBV18
j_call: TRBJ1-1
cdr3_aa: ASTDRGRMNTEAF

clone_size: NA
cdr3_length: 14
v_call: TRBV5-1
j_call: TRBJ2-7
cdr3_aa: ASSIGLAGGTYEQY

clone_size: once
cdr3_length: 11
v_call: TRBV7-9
j_call: TRBJ1-2
cdr3_aa: ASSHSDRDGYT

clone_size: NA
cdr3_length: 14
v_call: TRBV7-2
j_call: TRBJ2-2
cdr3_aa: ASSLSLTSDTGELF

clone_size: once
cdr3_length: 13
v_call: TRBV4-1
j_call: TRBJ2-3
cdr3_aa: ASGRSSGDTDTQY

clone_size: NA
cdr3_length: 13
v_call: TRBV19
j_call: TRBJ1-5
cdr3_aa: ASRLGQGDRQPQH

clone_size: NA
cdr3_length: 13
v_call: TRBV28
j_call: TRBJ2-2
cdr3_aa: ASSFSGARTGELF

clone_size: NA
cdr3_length: 13
v_call: TRBV6-2/TRBV6-3
j_call: TRBJ2-1
cdr3_aa: ASSYRRGSYNEQF

clone_size: NA
cdr3_length: 10
v_call: TRBV7-9
j_call: TRBJ1-2
cdr3_aa: ASSRDMHGYT

clone_size: few
cdr3_length: 15
v_call: TRBV4-1
j_call: TRBJ2-5
cdr3_aa: ASSQDQGRSKQETQY

clone_size: NA
cdr3_length: 13
v_call: TRBV6-6
j_call: TRBJ2-1
cdr3_aa: ASSPQGSSYNEQF

clone_size: NA
cdr3_length: 14
v_call: TRBV14
j_call: TRBJ1-3
cdr3_aa: ASSPSLLATGNTIY

clone_size: NA
cdr3_length: 12
v_call: TRBV13
j_call: TRBJ1-1
cdr3_aa: ASSPSSVGTEAF

clone_size: NA
cdr3_length: 14
v_call: TRBV5-4
j_call: TRBJ2-7
cdr3_aa: ASSSGTSGREAEQY

clone_size: NA
cdr3_length: 14
v_call: TRBV3-1/TRBV3-2
j_call: TRBJ2-7
cdr3_aa: ASSLGTSGGLHEQY

clone_size: NA
cdr3_length: 14
v_call: TRBV11-2
j_call: TRBJ2-2
cdr3_aa: ASSFPRLASTGELF

clone_size: NA
cdr3_length: 11
v_call: TRBV28
j_call: TRBJ1-3
cdr3_aa: ASRQGLVNTIY

clone_size: NA
cdr3_length: 11
v_call: TRBV4-2
j_call: TRBJ2-3
cdr3_aa: ASSQEWPHTQY

clone_size: NA
cdr3_length: 12
v_call: TRBV11-2
j_call: TRBJ2-2
cdr3_aa: ASSPNSLPGELF

clone_size: NA
cdr3_length: 15
v_call: TRBV5-6
j_call: TRBJ1-3
cdr3_aa: ASSKAGGPLSGNTIY

clone_size: few
cdr3_length: 13
v_call: TRBV7-8
j_call: TRBJ2-3
cdr3_aa: ASSLVLSHTDTQY

clone_size: NA
cdr3_length: 14
v_call: TRBV7-6
j_call: TRBJ1-1
cdr3_aa: ASSLNTGGGRTEAF

clone_size: NA
cdr3_length: 11
v_call: TRBV15
j_call: TRBJ1-4
cdr3_aa: ATSRDAGEKLF

clone_size: NA
cdr3_length: 11
v_call: TRBV29-1
j_call: TRBJ2-1
cdr3_aa: RAMGEGRNEQF

clone_size: once
cdr3_length: 15
v_call: TRBV7-2
j_call: TRBJ2-3
cdr3_aa: ASSFRGTSGSVDTQY

clone_size: NA
cdr3_length: 9
v_call: TRBV28
j_call: TRBJ2-7
cdr3_aa: ASREGYEQY

clone_size: NA
cdr3_length: 14
v_call: TRBV4-1
j_call: TRBJ1-2
cdr3_aa: ASSQATGSGAYGYT

clone_size: once
cdr3_length: 12
v_call: TRBV4-1
j_call: TRBJ1-1
cdr3_aa: ASSQPGQGTEAF

clone_size: NA
cdr3_length: 14
v_call: TRBV28
j_call: TRBJ1-2
cdr3_aa: ASSLGGQGFSYGYT